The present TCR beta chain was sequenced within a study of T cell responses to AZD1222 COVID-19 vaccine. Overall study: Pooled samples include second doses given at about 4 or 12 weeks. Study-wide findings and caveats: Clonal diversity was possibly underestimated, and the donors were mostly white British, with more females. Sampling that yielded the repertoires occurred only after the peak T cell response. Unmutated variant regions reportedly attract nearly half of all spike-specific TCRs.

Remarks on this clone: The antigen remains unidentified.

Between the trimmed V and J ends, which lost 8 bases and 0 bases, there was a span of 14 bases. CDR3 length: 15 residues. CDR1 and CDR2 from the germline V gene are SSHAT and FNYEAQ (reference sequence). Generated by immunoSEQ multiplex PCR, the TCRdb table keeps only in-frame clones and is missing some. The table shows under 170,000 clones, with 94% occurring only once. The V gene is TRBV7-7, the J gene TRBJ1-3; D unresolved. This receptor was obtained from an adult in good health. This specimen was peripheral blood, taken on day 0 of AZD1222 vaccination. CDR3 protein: CASAQGVSSGNTIYF. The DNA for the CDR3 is TGTGCCAGCGCCCAAGGAGTAAGCTCTGGAAACACCATATATTTT. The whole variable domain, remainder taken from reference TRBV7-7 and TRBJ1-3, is GAGVSQSPRYKVTKRGQDVTLRCDPISSHATLYWYQQALGQGPEFLTYFNYEAQPDKSGLPSDRFSAERPEGSISTLTIQRTEQRDSAMYRCASAQGVSSGNTIYFGEGSWLTVV.